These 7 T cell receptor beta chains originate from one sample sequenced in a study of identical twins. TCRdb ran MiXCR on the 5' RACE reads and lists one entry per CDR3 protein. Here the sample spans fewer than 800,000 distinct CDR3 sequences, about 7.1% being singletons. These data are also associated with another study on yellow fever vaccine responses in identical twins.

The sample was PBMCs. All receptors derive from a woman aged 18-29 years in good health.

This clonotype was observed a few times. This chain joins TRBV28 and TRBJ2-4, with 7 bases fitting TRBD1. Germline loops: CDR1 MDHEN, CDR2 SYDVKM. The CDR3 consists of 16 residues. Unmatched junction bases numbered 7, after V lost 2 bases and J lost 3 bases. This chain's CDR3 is CASSLRAGGVKNIQYF. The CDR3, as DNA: TGTGCCAGCAGTTTACGGGCAGGGGGTGTCAAAAACATTCAGTACTTC.

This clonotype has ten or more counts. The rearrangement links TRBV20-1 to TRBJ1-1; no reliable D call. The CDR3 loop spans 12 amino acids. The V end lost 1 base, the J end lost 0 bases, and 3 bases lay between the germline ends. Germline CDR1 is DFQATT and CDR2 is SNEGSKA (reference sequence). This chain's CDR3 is CSARGVNTEAFF. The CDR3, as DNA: TGCAGTGCTAGAGGTGTGAACACTGAAGCTTTCTTT.

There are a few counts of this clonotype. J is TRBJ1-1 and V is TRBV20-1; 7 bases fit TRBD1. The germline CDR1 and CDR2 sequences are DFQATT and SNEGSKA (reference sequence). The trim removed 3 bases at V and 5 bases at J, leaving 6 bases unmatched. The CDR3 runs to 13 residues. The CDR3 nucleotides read TGCAGTGCTAGTTGGCAGGGGGGGACTGAAGCTTTCTTT. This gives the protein CSASWQGGTEAFF.

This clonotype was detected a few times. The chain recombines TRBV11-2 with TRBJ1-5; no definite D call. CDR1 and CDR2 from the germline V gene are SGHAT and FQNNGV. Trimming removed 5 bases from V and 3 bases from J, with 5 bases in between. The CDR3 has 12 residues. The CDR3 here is CASSAYNQPQHF. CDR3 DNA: TGTGCCAGCAGCGCCTACAATCAGCCCCAGCATTTT.

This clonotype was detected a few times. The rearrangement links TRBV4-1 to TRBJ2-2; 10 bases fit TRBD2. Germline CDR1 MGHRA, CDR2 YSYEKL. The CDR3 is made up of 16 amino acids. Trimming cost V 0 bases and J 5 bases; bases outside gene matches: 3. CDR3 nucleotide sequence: TGCGCCAGCAGCCAAGATTTAGCGGGGGGAACCGGGGAGCTGTTTTTT. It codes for CASSQDLAGGTGELFF.

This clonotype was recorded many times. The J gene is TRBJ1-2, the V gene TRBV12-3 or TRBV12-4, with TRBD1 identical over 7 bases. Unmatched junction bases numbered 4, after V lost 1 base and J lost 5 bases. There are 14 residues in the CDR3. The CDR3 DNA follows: TGTGCCAGCAGTTTAGTGGGACAGTCATATGGCTACACCTTC. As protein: CASSLVGQSYGYTF.

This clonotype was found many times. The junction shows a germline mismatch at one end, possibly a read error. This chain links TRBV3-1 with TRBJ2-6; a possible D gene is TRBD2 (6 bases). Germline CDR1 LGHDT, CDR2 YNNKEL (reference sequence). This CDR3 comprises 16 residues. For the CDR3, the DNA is TGTGCCAGCAGACAAGGAGGGAGCTCTGGGGCCAACGTCCTGACTTTC. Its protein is CASRQGGSSGANVLTF. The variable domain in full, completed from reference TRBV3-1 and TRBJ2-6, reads DTAVSQTPKYLVTQMGNDKSIKCEQNLGHDTMYWYKQDSKKFLKIMFSYNNKELIINETVPNRFSPKSPDKAHLNLHINSLELGDSAVYFCASRQGGSSGANVLTFGAGSRLTVL.